This record covers a single T cell receptor (beta chain). The record originates from a study of CD8 T cells in ankylosing spondylitis. Germline loops: CDR1 SGDLS, CDR2 YYNGEE. The CDR3 is 12 amino acids. The V gene end was trimmed by 7 bases and the J gene end by 6 bases; junction bases not matched to a gene: 5. TCRdb called the 5' RACE reads again in MiXCR, with one record for every CDR3 protein. The sample lists roughly 160,000 distinct CDR3 sequences; around a tenth were seen once. This sequence was found in a male donor with ankylosing spondylitis or in good health (not recorded which). Input material: blood, either unsorted or a sorted T cell fraction (not recorded which). J is TRBJ2-7 and V is TRBV9; 9 nucleotides match TRBD1. DNA of the CDR3: TGTGCCAGCGGGACAGGGATCAGCGAGCAGTACTTC. Amino acids: CASGTGISEQYF.